One and the same sample provided the 4 T cell receptor beta chains below, sequenced in a study of cytomegalovirus exposure and HLA in healthy donors. This table comes from immunoSEQ multiplex PCR, and its TCRdb copy is limited to in-frame clones, with some not included. Counted here are fewer than 300,000 clones, roughly 90% occurring once; the ten biggest clones make up around 0.92%. Sequenced material: PBMCs. The receptors derive from a woman under 30 in good health and CMV-seronegative.

The chain uses TRBV10-3 and TRBJ1-1, with TRBD1 matching over 9 bases. The germline V gene encodes CDR1 ENHRY and CDR2 SYGVKD. V gave up 8 bases and J gave up 2 bases; unmatched junction bases: 6. This CDR3 region has 14 residues. The chain's CDR3 is CAIRDRAENTEAFF. DNA of the CDR3: TGTGCCATCCGGGACAGGGCTGAAAACACTGAAGCTTTCTTT.

The chain is built from TRBV28 and TRBJ1-5; 7 bases agree with TRBD1. The CDR3 extends over 15 amino acids. Germline CDR1 MDHEN, CDR2 SYDVKM. The V gene end was trimmed by 4 bases and the J gene end by 4 bases; junction bases not matched to a gene: 7. CDR3 sequence (DNA): TGTGCCAGCAGTTCCAGGGGGAAGGGTAATCAGCCCCAGCATTTT. Translating gives CASSSRGKGNQPQHF.

V gene TRBV6-5 combines with J gene TRBJ1-1; perhaps TRBD1 as D (6 bases). CDR3 length equals 12 residues. Trimming took off 6 bases at V and 6 bases at J, with 11 bases between the two ends. Germline loops: CDR1 MNHEY, CDR2 SVGAGI. The CDR3 here is CASRPGQPEAFF. CDR3 in DNA: TGTGCCAGCAGGCCCGGACAGCCTGAAGCTTTCTTT.

The V call is TRBV2, the J call TRBJ1-4; no reliable D call. Trimming shortened V by 6 bases and J by 10 bases, and 15 bases separated the two germline ends. The germline gives CDR1 SNHLY, CDR2 FYNNEI. The CDR3 contains 13 residues. CDR3 region: CASRPDAGGKLFF. The CDR3 nucleotides are TGTGCCAGCAGACCGGACGCAGGAGGAAAACTGTTTTTT.